This T cell receptor (beta chain) was obtained from a study of blood T cell repertoires in COVID-19. Sequencing was performed with immunoSEQ multiplex PCR; in TCRdb, only in-frame clones are kept and a portion is missing. Among some 250,000 clones listed, 82% were seen once. From germline, CDR1 is KGHSH and CDR2 LQKENI. This CDR3 has 13 amino acids. V lost 2 bases, J lost 6 bases, and 1 base stayed unmatched. Sequencing used peripheral blood. This chain connects TRBV18 to TRBJ2-3; 8 positions agree with TRBD1. The receptor's source is a woman aged 60-75 years with active or convalescent COVID-19. CDR3 region: CASSPDRGDTQYF. In DNA form, the CDR3 reads TGTGCCAGCTCACCAGACAGGGGCGATACGCAGTATTTT.